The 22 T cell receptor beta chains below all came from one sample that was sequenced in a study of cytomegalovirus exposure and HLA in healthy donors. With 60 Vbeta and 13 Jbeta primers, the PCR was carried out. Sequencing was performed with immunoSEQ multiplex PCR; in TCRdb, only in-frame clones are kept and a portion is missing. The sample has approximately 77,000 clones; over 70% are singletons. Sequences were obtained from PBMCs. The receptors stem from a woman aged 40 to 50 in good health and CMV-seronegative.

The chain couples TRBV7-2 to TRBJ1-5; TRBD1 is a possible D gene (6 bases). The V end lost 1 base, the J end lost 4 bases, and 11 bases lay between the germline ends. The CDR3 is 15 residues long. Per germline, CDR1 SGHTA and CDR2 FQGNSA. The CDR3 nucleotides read TGTGCCAGCAGCTTAGAGGGACATAAAAATCAGCCCCAGCATTTT. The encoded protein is CASSLEGHKNQPQHF. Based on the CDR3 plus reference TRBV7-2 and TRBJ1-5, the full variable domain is GAGVSQSPSNKVTEKGKDVELRCDPISGHTALYWYRQSLGQGLEFLIYFQGNSAPDKSGLPSDRFSAERTGGSVSTLTIQRTQQEDSAVYLCASSLEGHKNQPQHFGDGTRLSIL.

CDR3 sequence reads: CASSLGAGGSPLHF. CDR3 bases: TGTGCCAGCAGCTTGGGGGCTGGCGGTTCACCCCTCCACTTT. The genes are TRBV7-9 and TRBJ1-6; tentative D call: TRBD1 (6 bases). This CDR3 is 14 amino acids long. Germline V gives CDR1 SEHNR, CDR2 FQNEAQ (reference sequence). V shed 3 bases and J shed 9 bases, with 12 bases lying between them.

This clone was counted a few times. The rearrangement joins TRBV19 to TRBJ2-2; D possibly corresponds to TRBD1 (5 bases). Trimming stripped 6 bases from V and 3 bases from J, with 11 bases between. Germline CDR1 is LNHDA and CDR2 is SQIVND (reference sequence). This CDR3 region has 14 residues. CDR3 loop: CASSQGIDTGELFF. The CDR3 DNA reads TGTGCCAGTAGCCAGGGTATCGACACCGGGGAGCTGTTTTTT.

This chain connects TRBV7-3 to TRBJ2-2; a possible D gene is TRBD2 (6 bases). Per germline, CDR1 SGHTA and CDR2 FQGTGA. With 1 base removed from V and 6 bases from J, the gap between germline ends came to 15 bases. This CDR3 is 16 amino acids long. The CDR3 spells CASSLRPSGFAGELFF. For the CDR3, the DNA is TGTGCCAGCAGCTTAAGGCCAAGCGGGTTCGCCGGGGAGCTGTTTTTT.

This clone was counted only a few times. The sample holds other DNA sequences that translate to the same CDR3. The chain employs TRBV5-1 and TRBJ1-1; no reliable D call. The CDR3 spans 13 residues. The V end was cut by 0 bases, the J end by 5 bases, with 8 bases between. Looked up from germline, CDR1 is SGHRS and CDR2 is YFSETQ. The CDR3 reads CASSLAPVTEAFF. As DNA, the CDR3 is TGCGCCAGCAGCTTGGCGCCAGTGACTGAAGCTTTCTTT.

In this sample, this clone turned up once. The CDR3 region is CAWRRAPGNTIYF. CDR3 nucleotides: TGTGCCTGGAGGAGGGCTCCAGGAAACACCATATATTTT. The rearrangement joins TRBV30 to TRBJ1-3; D call uncertain. Germline loops: CDR1 GTSNPN, CDR2 SVGIG (reference sequence). Trimming took off 3 bases at V and 4 bases at J, with 10 bases between the two ends. This CDR3 has 13 amino acids.

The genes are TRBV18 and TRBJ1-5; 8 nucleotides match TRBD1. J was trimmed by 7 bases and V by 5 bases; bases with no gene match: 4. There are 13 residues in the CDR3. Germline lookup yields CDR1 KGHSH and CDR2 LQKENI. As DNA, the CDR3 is TGTGCCAGCTCAACGGACAGGGACCAGCCCCAGCATTTT. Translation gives CASSTDRDQPQHF.

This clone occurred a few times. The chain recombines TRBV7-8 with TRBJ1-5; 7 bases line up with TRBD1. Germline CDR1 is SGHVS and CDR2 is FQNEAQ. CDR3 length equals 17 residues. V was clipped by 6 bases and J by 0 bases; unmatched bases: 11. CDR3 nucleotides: TGTGCCAGCAGTACGGGACAGACACTCAATAGCAATCAGCCCCAGCATTTT. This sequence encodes CASSTGQTLNSNQPQHF.

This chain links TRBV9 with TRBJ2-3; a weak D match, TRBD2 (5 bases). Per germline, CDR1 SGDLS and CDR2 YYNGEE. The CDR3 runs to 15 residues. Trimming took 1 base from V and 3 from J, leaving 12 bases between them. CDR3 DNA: TGTGCCAGCAGCGTAACAGAGGAGGAGACAGATACGCAGTATTTT. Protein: CASSVTEEETDTQYF.

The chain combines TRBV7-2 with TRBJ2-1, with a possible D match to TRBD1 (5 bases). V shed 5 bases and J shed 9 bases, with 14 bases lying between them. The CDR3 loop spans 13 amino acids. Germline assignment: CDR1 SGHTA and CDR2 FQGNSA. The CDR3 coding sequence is TGTGCCAGCAGCCTCGATTGGGGCCGTGAGCAGTTCTTC. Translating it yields CASSLDWGREQFF.

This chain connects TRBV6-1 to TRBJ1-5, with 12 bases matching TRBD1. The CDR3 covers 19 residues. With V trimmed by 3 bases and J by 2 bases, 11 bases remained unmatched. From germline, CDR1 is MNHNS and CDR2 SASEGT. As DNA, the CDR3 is TGTGCCAGCAGTGACACCGGGACAGGGGGCGGAGGGCGCAATCAGCCCCAGCATTTT. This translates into CASSDTGTGGGGRNQPQHF.

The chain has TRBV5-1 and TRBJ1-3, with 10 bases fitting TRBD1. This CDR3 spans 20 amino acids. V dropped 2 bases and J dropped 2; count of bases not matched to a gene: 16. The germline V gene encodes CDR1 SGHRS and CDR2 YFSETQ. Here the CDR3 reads CASSLRPGTGAAETGNTIYF. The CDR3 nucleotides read TGCGCCAGCAGCTTACGTCCGGGGACAGGGGCCGCGGAAACTGGAAACACCATATATTTT.

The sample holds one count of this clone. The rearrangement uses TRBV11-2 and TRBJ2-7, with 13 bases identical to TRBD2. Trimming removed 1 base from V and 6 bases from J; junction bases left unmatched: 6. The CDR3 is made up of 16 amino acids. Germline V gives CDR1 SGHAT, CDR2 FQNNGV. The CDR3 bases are TGTGCCAGCAGCTTAGTTTATCGGACTAGCGGGAGCGAGCAGTACTTC. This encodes CASSLVYRTSGSEQYF.

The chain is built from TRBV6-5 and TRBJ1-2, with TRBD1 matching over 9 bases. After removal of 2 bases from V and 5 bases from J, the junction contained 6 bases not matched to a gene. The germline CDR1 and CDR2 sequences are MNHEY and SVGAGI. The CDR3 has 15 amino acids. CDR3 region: CASSYTGGAHYGYTF. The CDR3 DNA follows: TGTGCCAGCAGTTACACAGGGGGCGCCCATTATGGCTACACCTTC.

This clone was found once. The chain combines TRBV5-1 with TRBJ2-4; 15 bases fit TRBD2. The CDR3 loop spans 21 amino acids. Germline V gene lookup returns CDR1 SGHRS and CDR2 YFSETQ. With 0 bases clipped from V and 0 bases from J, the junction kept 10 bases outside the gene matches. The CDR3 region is CASSLALTGLAGGSAKNIQYF. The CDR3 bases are TGCGCCAGCAGCTTGGCCTTGACGGGACTAGCGGGGGGTTCAGCCAAAAACATTCAGTACTTC.

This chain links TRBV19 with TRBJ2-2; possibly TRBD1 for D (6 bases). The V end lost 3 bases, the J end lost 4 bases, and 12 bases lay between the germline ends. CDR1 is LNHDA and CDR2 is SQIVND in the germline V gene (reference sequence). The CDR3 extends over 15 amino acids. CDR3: CASSIGGTTTGELFF. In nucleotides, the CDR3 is TGTGCCAGTAGTATTGGTGGGACAACCACCGGGGAGCTGTTTTTT.

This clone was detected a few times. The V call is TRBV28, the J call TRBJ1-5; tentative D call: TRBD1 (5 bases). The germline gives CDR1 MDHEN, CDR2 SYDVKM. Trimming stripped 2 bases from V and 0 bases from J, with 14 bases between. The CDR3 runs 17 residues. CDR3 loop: CASSLTDSSYSNQPQHF. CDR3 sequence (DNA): TGTGCCAGCAGTTTAACCGACAGCTCCTATAGCAATCAGCCCCAGCATTTT.

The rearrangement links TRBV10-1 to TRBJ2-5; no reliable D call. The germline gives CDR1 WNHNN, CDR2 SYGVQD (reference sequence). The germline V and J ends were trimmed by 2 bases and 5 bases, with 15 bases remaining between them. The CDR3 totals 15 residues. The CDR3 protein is CASSEEALSWETQYF. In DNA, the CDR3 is TGCGCCAGCAGTGAGGAGGCCCTCAGCTGGGAGACCCAGTACTTC.

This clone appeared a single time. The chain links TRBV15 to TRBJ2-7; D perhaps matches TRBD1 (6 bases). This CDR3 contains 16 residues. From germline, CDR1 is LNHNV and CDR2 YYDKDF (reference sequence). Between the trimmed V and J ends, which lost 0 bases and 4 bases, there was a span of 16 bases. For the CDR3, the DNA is TGTGCCACCAGCAGAGAACCTACTTCTCAGGGGTACGAGCAGTACTTC. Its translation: CATSREPTSQGYEQYF.

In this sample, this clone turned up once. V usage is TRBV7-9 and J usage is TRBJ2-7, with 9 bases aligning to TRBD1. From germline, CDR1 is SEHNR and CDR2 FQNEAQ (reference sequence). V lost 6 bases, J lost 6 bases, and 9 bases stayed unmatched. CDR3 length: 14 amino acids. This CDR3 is CASSRTGTGFEQYF. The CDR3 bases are TGTGCCAGCAGTCGAACCGGGACAGGGTTCGAGCAGTACTTC.

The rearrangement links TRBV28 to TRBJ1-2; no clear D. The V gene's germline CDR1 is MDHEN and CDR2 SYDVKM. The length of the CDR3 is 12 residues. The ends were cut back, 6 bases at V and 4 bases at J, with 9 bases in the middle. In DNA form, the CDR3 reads TGTGCCAGCAGAAACTATCCCTATGGCTACACCTTC. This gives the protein CASRNYPYGYTF.

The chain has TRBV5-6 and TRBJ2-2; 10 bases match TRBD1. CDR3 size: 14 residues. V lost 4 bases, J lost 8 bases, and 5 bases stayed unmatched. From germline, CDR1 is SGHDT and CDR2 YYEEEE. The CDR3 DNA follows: TGTGCCAGCAGCGACCGGGACAGGGGAGGGGAGCTGTTTTTT. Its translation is CASSDRDRGGELFF. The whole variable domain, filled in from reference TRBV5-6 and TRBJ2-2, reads DAGVTQSPTHLIKTRGQQVTLRCSPKSGHDTVSWYQQALGQGPQFIFQYYEEEERQRGNFPDRFSGHQFPNYSSELNVNALLLGDSALYLCASSDRDRGGELFFGEGSRLTVL.